These 6 T cell receptor beta chains were all obtained from the same sample, sequenced in a study of vaccination and CD4 T cells after COVID-19. The antigens for these receptors are not known. Cultured CD4+ T-cell DNA underwent Oncomine TCR Beta short-read sequencing. TCRdb redid the calling of the PCR reads with MiXCR, one entry per CDR3 protein. The table records around 10,000 distinct CDR3 sequences, about three quarters of them present only once. This sample's treatment: approximately 9-day PBMC culture with coronavirus spike peptide pools or control peptides (ViraFEST assay). Sequencing was performed on CD4+ T cells from blood, cultured in vitro. Source of these receptors: a human donor who had recovered from COVID-19.

V and J are TRBV6-4 and TRBJ1-2, with 8 bases identical to TRBD1. This CDR3 is built from 15 residues. Germline assignment: CDR1 MRHNA and CDR2 SNTAGT. V was clipped by 0 bases and J by 4 bases; unmatched bases: 4. The CDR3 DNA follows: TGTGCCAGCAGTGACTCGCAGGGGGCCGTCTATGGCTACACCTTC. Protein sequence: CASSDSQGAVYGYTF.

The V call is TRBV30, the J call TRBJ2-3; D call uncertain. Germline assignment: CDR1 GTSNPN and CDR2 SVGIG (reference sequence). There are 17 residues in the CDR3. V lost 1 base and J lost 0, with 17 bases in between. Written as DNA, the CDR3 is TGTGCCTGGAGTGCCGGCCTCTACGTCAGCAGCACAGATACGCAGTATTTT. It yields the protein CAWSAGLYVSSTDTQYF.

The CDR3 loop is CASSLVGGAEETQYF. The CDR3 coding sequence is TGTGCCAGCAGCTTGGTGGGGGGGGCAGAAGAGACCCAGTACTTC. This chain uses TRBV5-6 with TRBJ2-5, with D perhaps TRBD2 (7 bases). Germline CDR1 and CDR2: SGHDT and YYEEEE. V was clipped by 0 bases and J by 3 bases, with 12 bases between them. This CDR3 contains 15 residues.

The chain links TRBV6-1 to TRBJ1-2; 7 bases line up with TRBD1. Germline assignment: CDR1 MNHNS and CDR2 SASEGT. V lost 7 bases and J lost 5; bases outside the gene matches: 10. The CDR3 runs 14 residues. As DNA, the CDR3 is TGTGCCAGCATCACCCCGGGACAGTCATATGGCTACACCTTC. This codes for CASITPGQSYGYTF.

The chain recombines TRBV6-5 with TRBJ1-2; D may be TRBD1 (6 bases). V lost 2 bases and J lost 2, with 6 bases in between. From germline, CDR1 is MNHEY and CDR2 SVGAGI. The CDR3 contains 13 residues. The CDR3 nucleotides are TGTGCCAGCAGTTACGACAGGAACTATGGCTACACCTTC. Translation: CASSYDRNYGYTF.

This chain connects TRBV28 to TRBJ1-4; D is unclear. This CDR3 contains 14 residues. Deletions cut 7 bases from V and 0 bases from J, with 9 bases between. Germline V lookup: CDR1 MDHEN, CDR2 SYDVKM. CDR3 coding DNA: TGTGCCAGCATTACAAGTGCAACTAATGAAAAACTGTTTTTT. Amino acids: CASITSATNEKLFF. The full variable domain, with the rest looked up from reference TRBV28 and TRBJ1-4, is DVKVTQSSRYLVKRTGEKVFLECVQDMDHENMFWYRQDPGLGLRLIYFSYDVKMKEKGDIPEGYSVSREKKERFSLILESASTNQTSMYLCASITSATNEKLFFGSGTQLSVL.